What follows are 22 T cell receptor beta chains derived from one specimen sequenced in a study of T cell changes during pregnancy in multiple sclerosis (dated 2019 in TCRdb). The library was generated by the immunoSEQ multiplex PCR assay. This is the immuneACCESS table as TCRdb keeps it, with only in-frame sequences that have V and J called. A part of the clones is gone; compared with another copy, unresolved V genes explain less than half, and the rest is unexplained. A total of under 85,000 clones appear in this sample, less than 95% of them only once. More than 1.4% of the sample belongs to the ten largest clones. The specimen was peripheral blood, collected in the third trimester of pregnancy. The source is a female donor with multiple sclerosis, enrolled in a pregnancy study.

The chain couples TRBV5-1 to TRBJ2-2; D remains unclear. CDR1 is SGHRS, CDR2 YFSETQ, per germline. There are 14 residues in the CDR3. Trimming stripped 4 bases from V and 1 base from J, with 8 bases between. The CDR3 coding sequence is TGCGCCAGCAGCCCCGCACAGAACACCGGGGAGCTGTTTTTT. It yields the protein CASSPAQNTGELFF.

The chain employs TRBV7-2 and TRBJ1-2, with 8 bases matching TRBD1. From germline, CDR1 is SGHTA and CDR2 FQGNSA. The CDR3 sequence is 18 residues long. V shed 6 bases and J 4 bases; nucleotides not matched to a gene: 19. The CDR3 reads CASSVYGTGSITSYGYTF. CDR3 nucleotide sequence: TGTGCCAGCAGTGTTTACGGGACAGGCTCTATAACATCCTATGGCTACACCTTC.

The chain recombines TRBV6-5 with TRBJ2-1; no reliable D call. The CDR3 is 15 amino acids. V lost 2 bases to trimming and J lost 6 bases, with 14 bases between them. The germline V gene has CDR1 MNHEY and CDR2 SVGAGI. CDR3 amino acids: CASSYGAGLSNEQFF. DNA of the CDR3: TGTGCCAGCAGTTACGGTGCAGGTTTGTCCAATGAGCAGTTCTTC.

The gene calls are TRBV7-8 and TRBJ1-1; possibly TRBD1 for D (5 bases). This CDR3 has 14 residues. CDR1 SGHVS and CDR2 FQNEAQ come from the germline V gene. V was trimmed by 6 bases and J by 1 base, leaving 12 bases between them. CDR3 loop: CASRPGTGNTEAFF. The CDR3 coding sequence is TGTGCCAGCAGGCCCGGGACTGGGAACACTGAAGCTTTCTTT.

This chain connects TRBV4-2 to TRBJ2-3, with TRBD1 identical over 7 bases. The CDR3 has 15 amino acids. The V gene end was trimmed by 5 bases and the J gene end by 2 bases; junction bases not matched to a gene: 7. Germline V lookup: CDR1 LGHNA, CDR2 YNFKEQ. In DNA form, the CDR3 reads TGTGCCAGCAGCTCGGGACAGACTCTCACAGATACGCAGTATTTT. It specifies CASSSGQTLTDTQYF.

The genes are TRBV6-6 and TRBJ1-6, with 7 bases that match TRBD1. The V gene's germline CDR1 is MNHNY and CDR2 SVGAGI (reference sequence). CDR3 length: 16 amino acids. V gave up 0 bases and J gave up 9 bases; unmatched junction bases: 8. The CDR3 DNA follows: TGTGCCAGCAGTTACTCCTCCGGGACAGAGGCTTCACCCCTCCACTTT. Amino acid sequence: CASSYSSGTEASPLHF.

The chain uses TRBV5-1 and TRBJ1-2; the D gene is possibly TRBD1 (5 bases). Germline V gene sequence: CDR1 SGHRS, CDR2 YFSETQ. V was clipped by 0 bases and J by 7 bases, with 10 bases between them. The CDR3 is made up of 13 amino acids. DNA for the CDR3: TGCGCCAGCAGCTTGGCCGGGGGGATTGGCTACACCTTC. This gives the protein CASSLAGGIGYTF.

This clone was observed once. This chain connects TRBV5-1 to TRBJ2-3; 11 nucleotides align to TRBD2. The length of the CDR3 is 17 residues. Germline CDR1 is SGHRS and CDR2 is YFSETQ. V shed 0 bases and J 4 bases; nucleotides not matched to a gene: 7. Written as DNA, the CDR3 is TGCGCCAGCAGCTTGGCACTAGCGGGAGAGGGGTCAGATACGCAGTATTTT. Its protein product is CASSLALAGEGSDTQYF.

This clone has only one observation. CDR3 amino acids: CASSLSEQAGNTIYF. The CDR3 nucleotides are TGCGCCAGCAGCCTATCTGAACAGGCTGGAAACACCATATATTTT. V and J are TRBV5-1 and TRBJ1-3, with D perhaps matching TRBD1 (5 bases). V was shortened by 4 bases and J by 2 bases, with 13 bases between the two germline ends. Germline CDR1 reads SGHRS; CDR2 reads YFSETQ. The CDR3 is made up of 15 amino acids.

This clone was counted once. The gene calls are TRBV19 and TRBJ1-1, with 8 positions matching TRBD1. The V gene end was trimmed by 4 bases and the J gene end by 5 bases; junction bases not matched to a gene: 9. The germline V gene encodes CDR1 LNHDA and CDR2 SQIVND (reference sequence). This CDR3 contains 15 residues. CDR3 sequence (DNA): TGTGCCAGTAGTACTTCCAGGGGGCCGGGAACTGAAGCTTTCTTT. Translation gives CASSTSRGPGTEAFF.

The chain carries TRBV29-1 and TRBJ2-1, with TRBD2 identical over 10 bases. CDR3 length equals 13 residues. Germline CDR1 is SQVTM and CDR2 is ANQGSEA. Unmatched junction bases numbered 3, after V lost 4 bases and J lost 6 bases. CDR3 in DNA: TGCAGCGTTGTGACTAGCGGGTTCAATGAGCAGTTCTTC. It is translated as CSVVTSGFNEQFF.

This chain connects TRBV6-5 to TRBJ2-2; the D gene is possibly TRBD1 (6 bases). V gave up 3 bases and J gave up 6 bases, with 11 bases separating them. This CDR3 has 14 residues. CDR1 MNHEY and CDR2 SVGAGI come from the germline V gene. The CDR3 nucleotides read TGTGCCAGCAGTTATTGGGCAGGGGCCGGGGAGCTGTTTTTT. Residues: CASSYWAGAGELFF.

The sample holds a few counts of this clone. V and J are TRBV6-1 and TRBJ2-7, with a possible D match to TRBD2 (6 bases). The CDR3 spans 14 residues. Trimming removed 8 bases at V and 6 bases at J, with 20 bases between. Germline V CDR1 and CDR2: MNHNS, SASEGT. CDR3 DNA: TGTGCCAGCCGAGGAGGGGCAGGGACTTTCGAGCAGTACTTC. Translating it yields CASRGGAGTFEQYF.

The chain recombines TRBV7-6 with TRBJ1-2, with TRBD1 as a possible D gene (6 bases). Germline V gives CDR1 SGHVS, CDR2 FNYEAQ. Trimming pared 5 bases from V and 2 bases from J, leaving 15 bases between. This CDR3 has 15 amino acids. Written as DNA, the CDR3 is TGTGCCAGCAGCCTCGGGGGGGGCAGGAACTATGGCTACACCTTC. Its translation: CASSLGGGRNYGYTF.

The chain has TRBV6-6 and TRBJ1-3; unclear D gene. The CDR3 is made up of 16 amino acids. V lost 0 bases and J 0 bases, leaving 9 bases between the germline ends. Germline-derived CDR1 and CDR2 are MNHNY and SVGAGI (reference sequence). The DNA of the CDR3 is TGTGCCAGCAGTTACTCCATAAACAGCTCTGGAAACACCATATATTTT. Amino acids: CASSYSINSSGNTIYF.

The chain couples TRBV9 to TRBJ2-1; maybe TRBD2 (6 bases). Trimming pared 2 bases from V and 6 bases from J, leaving 15 bases between. CDR3 length: 15 amino acids. Germline values: CDR1 SGDLS, CDR2 YYNGEE. CDR3 sequence: CASSVWGEIANEQFF. The CDR3 nucleotides read TGTGCCAGCAGCGTTTGGGGGGAGATCGCCAATGAGCAGTTCTTC.

V usage is TRBV11-3 and J usage is TRBJ2-7; D is ambiguous. This CDR3 has 12 residues. V was shortened by 5 bases and J by 0 bases, with 5 bases between the two germline ends. Germline V gives CDR1 SGHNT, CDR2 YENEEA. DNA for the CDR3: TGTGCCAGCAGCCAATCCTCCTACGAGCAGTACTTC. It encodes CASSQSSYEQYF.

The chain couples TRBV6-6 to TRBJ2-7, with a possible D match to TRBD1 (5 bases). The CDR3 length is 13 residues. With 2 bases removed from V and 5 bases from J, the gap between germline ends came to 10 bases. The germline V gene encodes CDR1 MNHNY and CDR2 SVGAGI (reference sequence). CDR3 residues: CASSYGAFDEQYF. Here the CDR3 DNA reads TGTGCCAGCAGTTACGGGGCTTTCGACGAGCAGTACTTC.

The chain has TRBV2 and TRBJ2-7; 9 bases fit TRBD1. The CDR3 extends over 16 amino acids. Germline V CDR1 and CDR2: SNHLY, FYNNEI. The junction had 7 bases not matched to a gene; V was cut back by 0 bases and J by 4 bases. CDR3 DNA sequence: TGTGCCAGCAGTGAAGCTCCCGGGACAGGGAGGTACGAGCAGTACTTC. This encodes CASSEAPGTGRYEQYF.

This chain joins TRBV6-1 and TRBJ1-5; no reliable D call. This CDR3 spans 14 amino acids. Germline CDR1 and CDR2: MNHNS and SASEGT. The V end lost 8 bases, the J end lost 3 bases, and 14 bases lay between the germline ends. As DNA, the CDR3 is TGTGCCAGCGACACCCTTTTGCACAATCAGCCCCAGCATTTT. It translates to CASDTLLHNQPQHF.

The chain has TRBV29-1 and TRBJ1-4; unclear D gene. The CDR3 extends over 16 amino acids. Germline assignment: CDR1 SQVTM and CDR2 ANQGSEA. Trimming left V 7 bases short and J 0 bases short, with 18 bases between. CDR3 DNA: TGCAGCGCCCGAAGCGGAGGTACTACAACTAATGAAAAACTGTTTTTT. Protein sequence: CSARSGGTTTNEKLFF. Looking up the rest from reference TRBV29-1 and TRBJ1-4 gives the full variable domain: SAVISQKPSRDICQRGTSLTIQCQVDSQVTMMFWYRQQPGQSLTLIATANQGSEATYESGFVIDKFPISRPNLTFSTLTVSNMSPEDSSIYLCSARSGGTTTNEKLFFGSGTQLSVL.

The chain links TRBV7-2 to TRBJ2-3, with TRBD2 matching 8 bases. The V segment lost 5 bases and the J segment 2 bases; nucleotides outside the gene matches: 9. Looked up from germline, CDR1 is SGHTA and CDR2 is FQGNSA. The CDR3 is 16 amino acids. This CDR3 is CASSLGRGAFTDTQYF. CDR3 DNA: TGTGCCAGCAGCCTAGGGCGGGGGGCTTTCACAGATACGCAGTATTTT.